These 29 T cell receptor beta chains came from one sample sequenced in a study of CD4 and CD8 cells across lung adenocarcinoma regions. TCRdb redid the calling of the PCR reads with MiXCR, one entry per CDR3 protein. The sample has under 13,000 distinct CDR3 sequences; roughly 50% are singletons. Sample: CD4+ T cells from the center of a lung tumor. These TCRs come from a male donor with lung adenocarcinoma. The CD4 and CD8 labels of this study may be unreliable.

V gene TRBV6-1 combines with J gene TRBJ2-7; tentative D call: TRBD1 (5 bases). Germline V CDR1 and CDR2: MNHNS, SASEGT. The CDR3 consists of 12 residues. This CDR3 is CASRKTATSSTV. Written as DNA, the CDR3 is TGTGCCAGCAGGAAGACAGCTACGAGCAGCACTGTC.

The rearrangement uses TRBV6-1 and TRBJ2-4; D may be TRBD1 or TRBD2 (6 bases each). CDR3 size: 16 residues. CDR1 and CDR2 (germline): MNHNS, SASEGT. The V gene lost 3 bases and the J gene lost 13 bases, with 25 bases spanning the gap. The CDR3 is CASSEAGLWDKDTQYF. CDR3 bases: TGTGCCAGCAGTGAGGCGGGGTTGTGGGACAAAGATACGCAGTACTTC.

Worth noting for this clonotype: The junction departs from germline at one end; a sequencing error may be responsible. The chain carries TRBV6-1 and TRBJ2-5; either TRBD1 or TRBD2 may fit D (6 bases each). Germline V gene sequence: CDR1 MNHNS, CDR2 SASEGT. The CDR3 loop spans 14 amino acids. CDR3: CARLGGGEQETQYF. DNA of the CDR3: TGTGCCAGGCTCGGGGGCGGTGAGCAAGAGACGCAGTATTTC.

Note on this clonotype: One end of the junction fails to match germline, which may point to a read error. The rearrangement links TRBV12-3 or TRBV12-4 to TRBJ2-3; TRBD2 matches at 7 bases. The CDR3 consists of 17 residues. The CDR3 DNA sequence: TGTGCCAGCGAGGCGGGGCTCGGAGGACTAGACAAAGATACCCAGTATTTC. Translated, it gives CASEAGLGGLDKDTQYF.

The V gene is TRBV20-1, the J gene TRBJ2-1; TRBD2 matches at 12 bases. V lost 4 bases, J lost 1 base, and 8 bases stayed unmatched. Germline assignment: CDR1 DFQATT and CDR2 SNEGSKA (reference sequence). The CDR3 is made up of 17 amino acids. For the CDR3, the DNA is TGCAGTGCTACCTCTAGCGGGAGGGCCGGTTCCTACAATGAGCAGTTCTTC. Protein product: CSATSSGRAGSYNEQFF.

The chain has TRBV10-1 and TRBJ1-5, with a possible D match to TRBD1 (6 bases). With 4 bases removed from V and 4 bases from J, the gap between germline ends came to 11 bases. CDR1 and CDR2 (germline): WNHNN, SYGVQD (reference sequence). CDR3 length: 14 residues. The CDR3 nucleotides are TGCGCCAGCAGTGCCTCAGGGGATAATCAGCCCCAGCATTTT. Translation: CASSASGDNQPQHF.

This clonotype has only one observation. The junction does not match germline at one end; this may be a read error. This sequence joins TRBV6-8 and TRBJ2-4; 8 nucleotides line up with TRBD2. The germline V gene has CDR1 MNHGY and CDR2 SAAAGT. The CDR3 consists of 16 residues. CDR3 loop: CASSYGGGGVKNTQYF. The CDR3 nucleotides are TGTGCCAGCAGCTACGGGGGGGGGGGTGTCAAAAACACTCAGTACTTC.

Within the sample, this clonotype is medium-sized. The chain has TRBV6-2 or TRBV6-3 and TRBJ2-5; D not resolved. V was shortened by 0 bases and J by 2 bases, with 4 bases between the two germline ends. The CDR3 consists of 13 residues. Germline V gives CDR1 MNHEY, CDR2 SVGEGT. The CDR3 region has the DNA TGTGCCAGCAGTTACTCGAGGCAAGAGACCCAGTACTTC. Protein product: CASSYSRQETQYF.

This clonotype is judged medium-sized. This sequence joins TRBV6-2 or TRBV6-3 and TRBJ2-7, with 7 bases matching TRBD1. V lost 7 bases to trimming and J lost 0 bases; unmatched junction nucleotides: 6. Germline-derived CDR1 and CDR2 are MNHEY and SVGEGT. CDR3 length: 14 amino acids. CDR3 sequence: CASKGQDVSYEQYF. The CDR3 DNA follows: TGTGCCAGCAAAGGACAGGACGTCTCCTACGAGCAGTACTTC.

This clonotype showed up many times. The rearrangement links TRBV7-6 to TRBJ2-3; TRBD2 matches at 9 bases. The CDR3 runs to 15 residues. Losses at the gene ends were 2 bases for V and 4 bases for J; bases not matched to a gene: 4. The V gene's germline CDR1 is SGHVS and CDR2 FNYEAQ. In DNA, the CDR3 is TGTGCCAGCAGCTTACTAGCGGGGAGTCCAGATACGCAGTATTTT. Encoded protein: CASSLLAGSPDTQYF.

On this clonotype: At one end the junction does not follow the germline gene, possibly because of a read error. The chain employs TRBV27 and TRBJ2-5; the D call may be TRBD1 or TRBD2 (7 bases each). Looked up from germline, CDR1 is MNHEY and CDR2 is SMNVEV (reference sequence). The CDR3 runs 19 residues. The CDR3 region is CASRATGGAGQRNPDTQYF. As DNA, the CDR3 is TGTGCCAGCAGAGCCACGGGGGGAGCGGGACAGCGTAACCCAGATACCCAGTACTTT.

This clonotype was seen at least ten times. V and J are TRBV14 and TRBJ2-2, with 9 bases matching TRBD2. Germline V gives CDR1 SGHDN, CDR2 FVKESK. V was pared by 4 bases and J by 1 base, with 13 bases of the junction left unmatched. The CDR3 runs 19 residues. CDR3 amino acids: CASSPKRPGLAVNTGELFF. For the CDR3, the DNA is TGTGCCAGCAGCCCGAAGAGACCGGGACTAGCCGTGAACACCGGGGAGCTGTTTTTT.

CDR3 residues: CAWSSGNEQFF. The CDR3 DNA reads as TGTGCCTGGAGTTCGGGCAACGAGCAGTTCTTC. The chain employs TRBV30 and TRBJ2-1, with D uncertain. Germline V gene sequence: CDR1 GTSNPN, CDR2 SVGIG (reference sequence). The CDR3 spans 11 residues. Between the trimmed V and J ends, which lost 2 bases and 10 bases, there was a span of 9 bases.

This clonotype was seen repeatedly, ten times or more. The chain uses TRBV7-2 and TRBJ2-3, with D unresolved. CDR3 length: 14 residues. In germline, CDR1 is SGHTA, CDR2 FQGNSA. V dropped 5 bases and J dropped 2 bases, with 11 bases sitting between them. CDR3 region: CASSQNGNTDTQYF. CDR3 DNA: TGTGCCAGCAGCCAAAACGGAAACACAGATACGCAGTATTTT.

This clonotype has just a few counts. This sequence joins TRBV6-1 and TRBJ1-1; no reliable D call. The germline V gene encodes CDR1 MNHNS and CDR2 SASEGT. V was trimmed by 6 bases and J by 2 bases, leaving 16 bases between them. This CDR3 is built from 15 residues. This CDR3 is CASSHNRRPNTEAFF. CDR3 coding DNA: TGTGCCAGCAGCCATAACCGACGTCCCAACACTGAAGCTTTCTTT.

This chain links TRBV9 with TRBJ2-1; D gene ambiguous. Judging by the DNA end, TRBJ2-7 fits better; the J call may be wrong. This CDR3 is 13 amino acids long. From germline, CDR1 is SGDLS and CDR2 YYNGEE. The CDR3 coding sequence is TGTGCCAGCAGCTCGCAGAATTCCTACGAGCAGTACTTC. Residues: CASSSQNSYEQYF.

The chain joins TRBV6-5 to TRBJ2-5; weak D call: TRBD2 (7 bases). Trimming shortened V by 4 bases and J by 0 bases, and 24 bases separated the two germline ends. Germline V lookup: CDR1 MNHEY, CDR2 SVGAGI. The CDR3 has 19 amino acids. The CDR3 nucleotides read TGTGCCAGCAGTTCCACCGGGGGGCTCGGGGGCCGTGACCAAGAGACCCAGTACTTC. As protein: CASSSTGGLGGRDQETQYF.

The rearrangement uses TRBV27 and TRBJ2-1; 14 nucleotides line up with TRBD2. The J segment lost 8 bases and the V segment lost 4 bases, leaving 7 bases of the junction unmatched. Germline V gene data show CDR1 as MNHEY and CDR2 as SMNVEV (reference sequence). The CDR3 contains 16 residues. CDR3: CASSSRLAGGTHEQFF. The CDR3 DNA follows: TGTGCCAGCAGTTCGAGACTAGCGGGAGGGACGCATGAGCAGTTCTTC.

CDR3 sequence reads: CASRRLPSDTQYF. CDR3 DNA: TGTGCCTCCAGGAGGCTCCCTTCCGATACGCAGTATTTT. The gene calls are TRBV27 and TRBJ2-3, with D possibly matching TRBD2 (5 bases). This CDR3 is built from 13 residues. The V and J ends lost 11 bases and 6 bases respectively, with 18 bases between them. CDR1 and CDR2 (germline): MNHEY, SMNVEV (reference sequence).

This clonotype was counted at least ten times. The chain carries TRBV4-1 and TRBJ2-3; D perhaps matches TRBD2 (6 bases). V dropped 4 bases and J dropped 0 bases, with 14 bases sitting between them. The CDR3 loop spans 16 amino acids. The germline V gene has CDR1 MGHRA and CDR2 YSYEKL. CDR3 in DNA: TGCGCCAGCAGCCCCGAGGAAAGCGGGAGCACAGATACGCAGTATTTT. It translates to CASSPEESGSTDTQYF.

The chain couples TRBV6-2 or TRBV6-3 to TRBJ2-3; D remains unclear. V gave up 7 bases and J gave up 2 bases, with 19 bases separating them. The CDR3 consists of 16 residues. CDR1 is MNHEY, CDR2 SVGEGT, per germline. CDR3 coding DNA: TGTGCCAGCACGCCCTTCCTCATGACGGACACAGATACGCAGTATTTT. It specifies CASTPFLMTDTDTQYF.

The V call is TRBV6-1, the J call TRBJ2-2; D gene ambiguous. Trimming shortened V by 5 bases and J by 2 bases, and 12 bases separated the two germline ends. CDR1 MNHNS and CDR2 SASEGT come from the germline V gene. CDR3 size: 15 residues. CDR3 in amino acids: CASSSARINTGELFF. As DNA, the CDR3 is TGTGCCAGCAGTAGCGCTAGAATAAACACCGGGGAGCTGTTTTTT.

This clonotype showed up many times. V and J are TRBV27 and TRBJ2-1; D not resolved. The J call is uncertain, as TRBJ2-7 better fits the DNA end. The V gene's germline CDR1 is MNHEY and CDR2 SMNVEV (reference sequence). This CDR3 spans 14 amino acids. The CDR3 sequence: CASRQIGPLGEQYF. Written as DNA, the CDR3 is TGTGCCAGCAGACAAATCGGACCCCTAGGCGAGCAGTACTTC.

The rearrangement joins TRBV6-1 to TRBJ2-6; 8 bases agree with TRBD1. The CDR3 runs to 19 residues. CDR1 and CDR2 from the germline V gene are MNHNS and SASEGT. J was trimmed by 18 bases and V by 5 bases; bases with no gene match: 30. The CDR3 bases are TGTGCCAGCAGTAAGACTTGGACAGGGTTGCTCCCGGGGGCCAACGTGCAGACTTTC. Protein product: CASSKTWTGLLPGANVQTF.

Remarks on this clonotype: The junction and the germline gene differ at one end; a read error may be behind it. The chain employs TRBV7-6 and TRBJ2-5; TRBD1 aligns across 7 bases. CDR1 is SGHVS and CDR2 is FNYEAQ in the germline V gene. The CDR3 is made up of 17 amino acids. CDR3 in DNA: TGTGCCAGCAGCTTGGGGTTAGGGGGCCCTGCCCAAGAGACGCAGTACTTC. It encodes CASSLGLGGPAQETQYF.

This chain uses TRBV20-1 with TRBJ1-6; 7 bases map to TRBD1. The CDR3 is 15 amino acids. The V segment lost 0 bases and the J segment 8 bases; nucleotides outside the gene matches: 7. Germline V lookup: CDR1 DFQATT, CDR2 SNEGSKA (reference sequence). The CDR3 spells CSARDPSGGDSPLHF. The CDR3 nucleotides read TGCAGTGCTAGAGATCCGTCAGGGGGGGATTCACCCCTCCACTTT.

For this clonotype: The junction shows a germline mismatch at one end, possibly a read error. V is TRBV6-1 and J is TRBJ2-3, with TRBD2 matching over 7 bases. The CDR3 contains 16 residues. The germline gives CDR1 MNHNS, CDR2 SASEGT. Written as DNA, the CDR3 is TGTGCGTGCAGCGAAGCGGGGCTGAGGGCCAAAGATACTCAGTATTTC. Its protein is CACSEAGLRAKDTQYF.

V gene TRBV6-1 combines with J gene TRBJ2-3; TRBD2 agrees at 7 bases. Per the germline V gene, CDR1 is MNHNS and CDR2 is SASEGT. The CDR3 extends over 14 amino acids. CDR3 amino acids: CAGSGGGNKDTQYF. The CDR3 DNA reads as TGTGCGGGCAGTGGGGGGGGTAACAAAGATACGCAGTATTTT.

A word on this clonotype: At one end the junction does not follow the germline gene, possibly because of a read error. The rearrangement uses TRBV6-1 and TRBJ2-5; possibly TRBD2 for D (6 bases). The CDR3 extends over 15 amino acids. Germline V gives CDR1 MNHNS, CDR2 SASEGT. CDR3 coding DNA: TGTGCCAGCGGTGACGGGAGCGGTGACCAAGAGACCCAGTACTTC. Protein: CASGDGSGDQETQYF.